These 22 T cell receptor beta chains share one sample of origin, sequenced in a study of T cell clones after liver transplantation. The table came from immunoSEQ multiplex PCR; TCRdb's copy has only in-frame clones and leaves some out. The repertoire consists of over 50,000 clones, with about 88% occurring once and the leading ten covering about 8.9%. Sample: CD4+ T cells from blood, taken before liver transplant. These receptors originate from a human donor who received a liver transplant.

The chain links TRBV7-3 to TRBJ2-2, with D uncertain. CDR1 SGHTA and CDR2 FQGTGA come from the germline V gene. The CDR3 totals 14 residues. With 1 base removed from V and 0 bases from J, the gap between germline ends came to 3 bases. CDR3 sequence reads: CASSLIPNTGELFF. CDR3 sequence (DNA): TGTGCCAGCAGCTTAATCCCGAACACCGGGGAGCTGTTTTTT.

The chain links TRBV9 to TRBJ2-2; weak D call: TRBD2 (5 bases). Trimming left V 4 bases short and J 5 bases short, with 15 bases between. Germline V CDR1 and CDR2: SGDLS, YYNGEE. The CDR3 extends over 15 amino acids. For the CDR3, the DNA is TGTGCCAGCAGCAAGGACCGGACGGGGACCGGGGAGCTGTTTTTT. Its translation: CASSKDRTGTGELFF.

V gene TRBV4-2 combines with J gene TRBJ2-3; TRBD2 matches at 9 bases. Trimming cost V 3 bases and J 0 bases; bases outside gene matches: 10. Germline CDR1 and CDR2: LGHNA and YNFKEQ. The CDR3 is 18 residues long. The CDR3 nucleotides read TGTGCCAGCAGCCAGAACACACCTAGCGGGGCTAGCACAGATACGCAGTATTTT. It is translated as CASSQNTPSGASTDTQYF.

The rearrangement joins TRBV7-2 to TRBJ1-1; D unclear. The CDR3 length is 13 residues. The V and J ends lost 4 bases and 1 base respectively, with 7 bases between them. The germline V gene encodes CDR1 SGHTA and CDR2 FQGNSA. The CDR3 DNA follows: TGTGCCAGCAGCTCCGGCAGGAACACTGAAGCTTTCTTT. Protein sequence: CASSSGRNTEAFF.

The chain employs TRBV7-9 and TRBJ2-5; TRBD1 matches at 7 bases. The germline V gene encodes CDR1 SEHNR and CDR2 FQNEAQ (reference sequence). V lost 4 bases and J lost 1; bases outside the gene matches: 6. The CDR3 sequence is 15 residues long. The CDR3 is CASSSSTGSQETQYF. As DNA, the CDR3 is TGTGCCAGCAGCTCCTCGACAGGGAGCCAAGAGACCCAGTACTTC.

The chain combines TRBV14 with TRBJ1-5; a weak D match, TRBD1 (5 bases). Germline values: CDR1 SGHDN, CDR2 FVKESK. The germline V and J ends were trimmed by 7 bases and 1 base, with 8 bases remaining between them. CDR3 length: 13 residues. The CDR3 bases are TGTGCCAGCAACGCAGGGAGCAATCAGCCCCAGCATTTT. It encodes CASNAGSNQPQHF.

V and J are TRBV6-1 and TRBJ1-2, with 10 bases matching TRBD1. The CDR3 has 13 amino acids. The trim removed 6 bases at V and 7 bases at J, leaving 5 bases unmatched. Germline CDR1 is MNHNS and CDR2 is SASEGT. The CDR3 loop is CASSQGQGSGYTF. CDR3 sequence (DNA): TGTGCCAGCAGCCAGGGACAGGGGAGTGGCTACACCTTC.

The rearrangement links TRBV6-5 to TRBJ2-2; D unresolved. Germline V gene data show CDR1 as MNHEY and CDR2 as SVGAGI. The CDR3 totals 15 residues. Trimming removed 5 bases at V and 4 bases at J, with 14 bases between. The CDR3 region has the DNA TGTGCCAGCAGTAGGGTGGCGCTGGGCACCGGGGAGCTGTTTTTT. Translating gives CASSRVALGTGELFF.

This rearrangement joins TRBV6-1 to TRBJ1-2, with unresolved D. V lost 0 bases and J 5 bases, leaving 4 bases between the germline ends. Germline CDR1 and CDR2: MNHNS and SASEGT. The CDR3 is 12 residues long. This chain's CDR3 is CASSEAPYGYTF. CDR3 DNA sequence: TGTGCCAGCAGTGAAGCGCCATATGGCTACACCTTC.

This clone was seen once. Sequence at one end of the junction differs from germline and may be a read error. The chain carries TRBV7-7 and TRBJ1-3; D remains ambiguous. Germline lookup yields CDR1 SSHAT and CDR2 FNYEAQ (reference sequence). There are 13 residues in the CDR3. The CDR3 loop is CASSSSSGNTIYF. CDR3 nucleotide sequence: TGTGCTAGCAGCTCGAGCTCTGGAAACACCATATATTTT.

Concerning this clone itself: Relative to the germline gene, one junction end is altered; a read error may explain this. This rearrangement joins TRBV11-2 to TRBJ2-7; D is uncertain. Germline CDR1 is SGHAT and CDR2 is FQNNGV. This CDR3 is built from 15 residues. CDR3 nucleotide sequence: TGTGCCAGCAGCATTCGACCGAATATTTCCTATGAGCAGTACTTC. Protein sequence: CASSIRPNISYEQYF.

The CDR3 region has the DNA TGCGCCAGCAGCCAAGGCAGGAACCAATGGGACACCATATATTTT. This encodes CASSQGRNQWDTIYF. J is TRBJ1-3 and V is TRBV4-3; D is unresolved. Trimming left V 1 base short and J 8 bases short, with 15 bases between. The CDR3 runs 15 residues. Germline assignment: CDR1 LGHNA and CDR2 YSLEER.

The genes are TRBV4-1 and TRBJ2-1; D ambiguous. The germline CDR1 and CDR2 sequences are MGHRA and YSYEKL. This CDR3 has 16 residues. Trimming shortened V by 0 bases and J by 0 bases, and 9 bases separated the two germline ends. CDR3 sequence reads: CASSQDQSSSYNEQFF. The CDR3 DNA sequence: TGCGCCAGCAGCCAAGATCAATCGAGCTCCTACAATGAGCAGTTCTTC.

This rearrangement joins TRBV7-9 to TRBJ1-2; TRBD1 might be the D (6 bases). Germline values: CDR1 SEHNR, CDR2 FQNEAQ (reference sequence). The CDR3 runs to 16 residues. Between the trimmed V and J ends, which lost 1 base and 7 bases, there was a span of 19 bases. CDR3 protein: CASSLGGLDSLSGYTF. The DNA of the CDR3 is TGTGCCAGCAGCTTAGGGGGGCTGGACAGTTTGAGTGGCTACACCTTC.

The J gene is TRBJ2-5, the V gene TRBV27; perhaps TRBD1 as D (5 bases). This CDR3 has 14 amino acids. Per germline, CDR1 MNHEY and CDR2 SMNVEV (reference sequence). V lost 4 bases and J lost 1, with 10 bases in between. The CDR3 loop is CASSYGASQETQYF. CDR3 DNA sequence: TGTGCCAGCAGTTATGGGGCAAGCCAAGAGACCCAGTACTTC.

The chain uses TRBV11-2 and TRBJ2-7, with unresolved D. CDR1 and CDR2 from the germline V gene are SGHAT and FQNNGV. V lost 2 bases and J lost 7, with 15 bases in between. This CDR3 is 14 amino acids long. CDR3 nucleotides: TGTGCCAGCAGCTTACAACCCTCGGGCGGAGAGCAGTACTTC. Its protein is CASSLQPSGGEQYF.

The rearrangement uses TRBV9 and TRBJ1-1; tentatively, D is TRBD1 (6 bases). This CDR3 spans 13 amino acids. Trimming left V 3 bases short and J 4 bases short, with 10 bases between. Per germline, CDR1 SGDLS and CDR2 YYNGEE. The DNA for the CDR3 is TGTGCCAGCAGCGCCCGGGACACCACTGAAGCTTTCTTT. This translates into CASSARDTTEAFF.

The gene calls are TRBV11-2 and TRBJ2-7, with D unresolved. V was shortened by 1 base and J by 3 bases, with 4 bases between the two germline ends. Germline loops: CDR1 SGHAT, CDR2 FQNNGV. This CDR3 comprises 12 residues. The CDR3 loop is CASSLAFYEQYF. CDR3 in DNA: TGTGCCAGCAGCTTAGCCTTCTACGAGCAGTACTTC.

The chain uses TRBV19 and TRBJ2-1; 8 positions agree with TRBD1. The CDR3 spans 14 residues. After removal of 7 bases from V and 6 bases from J, the junction contained 8 bases not matched to a gene. Germline assignment: CDR1 LNHDA and CDR2 SQIVND (reference sequence). The DNA for the CDR3 is TGTGCCAGTACCGACAGGGGAAGGAGCAATGAGCAGTTCTTC. Encoded protein: CASTDRGRSNEQFF.

The rearrangement links TRBV5-6 to TRBJ2-5; D gene ambiguous. CDR1 is SGHDT, CDR2 YYEEEE, per germline. V was trimmed by 4 bases and J by 5 bases, leaving 15 bases between them. The CDR3 sequence is 14 residues long. The CDR3 nucleotides read TGTGCCAGCAGCCTAGGCTTGCGTGGGGAGACCCAGTACTTC. It yields the protein CASSLGLRGETQYF.

The gene calls are TRBV7-2 and TRBJ1-1; D might be TRBD1 (5 bases). This CDR3 spans 13 amino acids. In germline, CDR1 is SGHTA, CDR2 FQGNSA. CDR3 residues: CATTRGFGTEAFF. For the CDR3, the DNA is TGTGCTACCACCCGGGGGTTCGGGACTGAAGCTTTCTTT.

The V gene is TRBV4-3, the J gene TRBJ2-1; 10 nucleotides match TRBD2. Germline V gene data show CDR1 as LGHNA and CDR2 as YSLEER. The CDR3 is made up of 15 amino acids. Trimming removed 0 bases from V and 7 bases from J; junction bases left unmatched: 3. In nucleotides, the CDR3 is TGCGCCAGCAGCCAAGACAGCGGGAGGGTTAATGAGCAGTTCTTC. This sequence encodes CASSQDSGRVNEQFF.